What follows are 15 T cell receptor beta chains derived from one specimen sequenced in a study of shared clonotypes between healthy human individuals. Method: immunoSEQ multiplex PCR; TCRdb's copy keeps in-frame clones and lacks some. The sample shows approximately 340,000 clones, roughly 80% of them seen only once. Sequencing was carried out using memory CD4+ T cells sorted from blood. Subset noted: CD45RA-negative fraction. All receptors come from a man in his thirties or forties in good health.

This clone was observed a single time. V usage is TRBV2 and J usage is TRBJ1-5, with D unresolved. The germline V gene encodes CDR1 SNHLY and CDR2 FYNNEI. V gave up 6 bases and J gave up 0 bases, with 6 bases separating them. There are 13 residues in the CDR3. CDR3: CASRANSNQPQHF. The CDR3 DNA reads TGTGCCAGCAGGGCAAATAGCAATCAGCCCCAGCATTTT.

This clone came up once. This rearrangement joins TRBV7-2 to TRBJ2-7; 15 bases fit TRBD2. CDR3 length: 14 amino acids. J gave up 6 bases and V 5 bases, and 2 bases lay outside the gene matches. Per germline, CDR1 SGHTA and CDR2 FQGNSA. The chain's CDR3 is CASSGLAGGFEQYF. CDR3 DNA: TGTGCCAGCAGCGGACTAGCGGGAGGGTTCGAGCAGTACTTC.

The CDR3 nucleotides read TGTGCCAGCAGACCTGCGGGACTAGCGGGGAAAAATGAGCAGTTCTTC. Translating it yields CASRPAGLAGKNEQFF. The chain couples TRBV7-2 to TRBJ2-1, with 13 bases fitting TRBD2. J was trimmed by 7 bases and V by 6 bases; bases with no gene match: 9. This CDR3 is built from 16 residues. Looked up from germline, CDR1 is SGHTA and CDR2 is FQGNSA. Based on the CDR3 plus reference TRBV7-2 and TRBJ2-1, the full variable domain is GAGVSQSPSNKVTEKGKDVELRCDPISGHTALYWYRQSLGQGLEFLIYFQGNSAPDKSGLPSDRFSAERTGGSVSTLTIQRTQQEDSAVYLCASRPAGLAGKNEQFFGPGTRLTVL.

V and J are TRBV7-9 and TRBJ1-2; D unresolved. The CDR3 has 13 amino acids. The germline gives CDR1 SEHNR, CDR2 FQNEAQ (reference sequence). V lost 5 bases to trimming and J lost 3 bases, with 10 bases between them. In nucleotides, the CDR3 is TGTGCCAGCAGCCCTCCCTTTCACTATGGCTACACCTTC. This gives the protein CASSPPFHYGYTF.

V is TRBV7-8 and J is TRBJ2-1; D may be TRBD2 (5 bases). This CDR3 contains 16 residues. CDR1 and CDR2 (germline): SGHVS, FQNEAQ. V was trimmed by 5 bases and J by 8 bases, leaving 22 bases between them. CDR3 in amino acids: CASSPRASVGVHEQFF. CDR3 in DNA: TGTGCCAGCAGCCCGCGGGCGAGTGTGGGAGTCCATGAGCAGTTCTTC. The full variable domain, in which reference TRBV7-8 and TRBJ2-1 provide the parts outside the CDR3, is GAGVSQSPRYKVAKRGQDVALRCDPISGHVSLFWYQQALGQGPEFLTYFQNEAQLDKSGLPSDRFFAERPEGSVSTLKIQRTQQEDSAVYLCASSPRASVGVHEQFFGPGTRLTVL.

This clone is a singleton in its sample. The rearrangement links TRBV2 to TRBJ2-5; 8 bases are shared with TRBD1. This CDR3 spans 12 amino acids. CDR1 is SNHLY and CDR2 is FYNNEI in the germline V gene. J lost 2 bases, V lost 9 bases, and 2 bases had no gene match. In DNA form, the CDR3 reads TGTGCCAGAGGGACAGGACAAGAGACCCAGTACTTC. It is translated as CARGTGQETQYF.

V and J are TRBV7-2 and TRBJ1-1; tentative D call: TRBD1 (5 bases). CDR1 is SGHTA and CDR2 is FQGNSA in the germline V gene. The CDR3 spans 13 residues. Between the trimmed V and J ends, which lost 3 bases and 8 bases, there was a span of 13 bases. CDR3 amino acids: CASSFVYRHEAFF. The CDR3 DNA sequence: TGTGCCAGCAGCTTTGTATACAGGCACGAAGCTTTCTTT.

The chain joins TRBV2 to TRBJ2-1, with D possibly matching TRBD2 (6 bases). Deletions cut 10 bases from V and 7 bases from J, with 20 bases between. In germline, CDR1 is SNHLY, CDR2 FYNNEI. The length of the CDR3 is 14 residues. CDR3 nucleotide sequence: TGTGCCACAATCAGGGAGGTGATCTGGAATGAGCAGTTCTTC. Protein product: CATIREVIWNEQFF.

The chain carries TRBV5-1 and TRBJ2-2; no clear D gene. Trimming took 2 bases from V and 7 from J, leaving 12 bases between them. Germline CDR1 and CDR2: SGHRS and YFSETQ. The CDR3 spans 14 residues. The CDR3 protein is CASSFKGSVGELFF. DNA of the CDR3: TGCGCCAGCAGCTTCAAAGGGTCGGTCGGGGAGCTGTTTTTT.

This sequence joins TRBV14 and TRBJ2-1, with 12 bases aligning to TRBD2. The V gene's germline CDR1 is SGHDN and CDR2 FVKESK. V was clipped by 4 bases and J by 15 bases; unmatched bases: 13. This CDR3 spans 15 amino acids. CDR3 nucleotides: TGTGCCAGCAGCCCGGGACTAGCGGGTGAACGGGCAAGGTTCTTC. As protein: CASSPGLAGERARFF.

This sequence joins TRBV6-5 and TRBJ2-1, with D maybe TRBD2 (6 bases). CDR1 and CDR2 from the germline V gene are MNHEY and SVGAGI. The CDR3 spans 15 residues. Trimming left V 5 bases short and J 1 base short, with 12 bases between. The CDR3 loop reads CASSRHGGSYNEQFF. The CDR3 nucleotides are TGTGCCAGCAGTCGCCATGGGGGGTCCTACAATGAGCAGTTCTTC.

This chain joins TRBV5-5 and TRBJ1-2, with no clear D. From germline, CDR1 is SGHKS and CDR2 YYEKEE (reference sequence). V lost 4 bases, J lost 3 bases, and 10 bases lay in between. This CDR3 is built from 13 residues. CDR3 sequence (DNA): TGTGCCAGCAGCCCCGACGGGGACTATGGCTACACCTTC. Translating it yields CASSPDGDYGYTF.

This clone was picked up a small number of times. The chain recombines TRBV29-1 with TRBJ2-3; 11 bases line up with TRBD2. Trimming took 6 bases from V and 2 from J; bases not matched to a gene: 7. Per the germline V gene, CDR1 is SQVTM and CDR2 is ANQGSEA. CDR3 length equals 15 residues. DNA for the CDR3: TGCAGCGTCGATACTAGCGGGAGCCTCACAGATACGCAGTATTTT. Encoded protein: CSVDTSGSLTDTQYF.

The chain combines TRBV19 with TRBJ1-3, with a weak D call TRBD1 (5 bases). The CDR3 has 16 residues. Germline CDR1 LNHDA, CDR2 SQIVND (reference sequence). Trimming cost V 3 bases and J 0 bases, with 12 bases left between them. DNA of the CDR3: TGTGCCAGTAGTATGGGACTTGGGAGCTCTGGAAACACCATATATTTT. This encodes CASSMGLGSSGNTIYF.

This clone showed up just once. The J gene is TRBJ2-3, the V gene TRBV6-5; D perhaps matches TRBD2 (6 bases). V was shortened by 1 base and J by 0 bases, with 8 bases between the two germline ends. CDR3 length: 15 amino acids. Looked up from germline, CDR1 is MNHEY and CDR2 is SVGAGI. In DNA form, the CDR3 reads TGTGCCAGCAGTTACTGGCGGGGAAGCACAGATACGCAGTATTTT. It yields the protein CASSYWRGSTDTQYF.